This TCR beta chain emerged from a study of identical twins. This clonotype occurred many times. The target antigen is unknown. General observations from the study: Partly confounded zero-insertion analyses could result from invariant MAIT and iNKT cells. Alpha sequences out of frame and shared by twins had excess low generation probability.

Template switching added a universal primer site, and cDNA bore unique molecular identifiers. TCRdb itself ran the 5' RACE reads through MiXCR, one entry per CDR3 protein. Of under 400,000 distinct CDR3 sequences in the sample, approximately 10% were seen once. No donor was unhealthy or non-Caucasian. The trim removed 2 bases at V and 7 bases at J, leaving 7 bases unmatched. The CDR3 runs to 14 residues. The receptor was derived from a woman between 50 and 59 years old in good health. The V gene is TRBV12-3 or TRBV12-4, the J gene TRBJ1-2; 7 bases fit TRBD1. The material sequenced was naive T cells sorted from blood. The CDR3 protein is CASSLHRGVGGYTF. CDR3 sequence (DNA): TGTGCCAGCAGTTTACACAGGGGAGTTGGTGGCTACACCTTC.